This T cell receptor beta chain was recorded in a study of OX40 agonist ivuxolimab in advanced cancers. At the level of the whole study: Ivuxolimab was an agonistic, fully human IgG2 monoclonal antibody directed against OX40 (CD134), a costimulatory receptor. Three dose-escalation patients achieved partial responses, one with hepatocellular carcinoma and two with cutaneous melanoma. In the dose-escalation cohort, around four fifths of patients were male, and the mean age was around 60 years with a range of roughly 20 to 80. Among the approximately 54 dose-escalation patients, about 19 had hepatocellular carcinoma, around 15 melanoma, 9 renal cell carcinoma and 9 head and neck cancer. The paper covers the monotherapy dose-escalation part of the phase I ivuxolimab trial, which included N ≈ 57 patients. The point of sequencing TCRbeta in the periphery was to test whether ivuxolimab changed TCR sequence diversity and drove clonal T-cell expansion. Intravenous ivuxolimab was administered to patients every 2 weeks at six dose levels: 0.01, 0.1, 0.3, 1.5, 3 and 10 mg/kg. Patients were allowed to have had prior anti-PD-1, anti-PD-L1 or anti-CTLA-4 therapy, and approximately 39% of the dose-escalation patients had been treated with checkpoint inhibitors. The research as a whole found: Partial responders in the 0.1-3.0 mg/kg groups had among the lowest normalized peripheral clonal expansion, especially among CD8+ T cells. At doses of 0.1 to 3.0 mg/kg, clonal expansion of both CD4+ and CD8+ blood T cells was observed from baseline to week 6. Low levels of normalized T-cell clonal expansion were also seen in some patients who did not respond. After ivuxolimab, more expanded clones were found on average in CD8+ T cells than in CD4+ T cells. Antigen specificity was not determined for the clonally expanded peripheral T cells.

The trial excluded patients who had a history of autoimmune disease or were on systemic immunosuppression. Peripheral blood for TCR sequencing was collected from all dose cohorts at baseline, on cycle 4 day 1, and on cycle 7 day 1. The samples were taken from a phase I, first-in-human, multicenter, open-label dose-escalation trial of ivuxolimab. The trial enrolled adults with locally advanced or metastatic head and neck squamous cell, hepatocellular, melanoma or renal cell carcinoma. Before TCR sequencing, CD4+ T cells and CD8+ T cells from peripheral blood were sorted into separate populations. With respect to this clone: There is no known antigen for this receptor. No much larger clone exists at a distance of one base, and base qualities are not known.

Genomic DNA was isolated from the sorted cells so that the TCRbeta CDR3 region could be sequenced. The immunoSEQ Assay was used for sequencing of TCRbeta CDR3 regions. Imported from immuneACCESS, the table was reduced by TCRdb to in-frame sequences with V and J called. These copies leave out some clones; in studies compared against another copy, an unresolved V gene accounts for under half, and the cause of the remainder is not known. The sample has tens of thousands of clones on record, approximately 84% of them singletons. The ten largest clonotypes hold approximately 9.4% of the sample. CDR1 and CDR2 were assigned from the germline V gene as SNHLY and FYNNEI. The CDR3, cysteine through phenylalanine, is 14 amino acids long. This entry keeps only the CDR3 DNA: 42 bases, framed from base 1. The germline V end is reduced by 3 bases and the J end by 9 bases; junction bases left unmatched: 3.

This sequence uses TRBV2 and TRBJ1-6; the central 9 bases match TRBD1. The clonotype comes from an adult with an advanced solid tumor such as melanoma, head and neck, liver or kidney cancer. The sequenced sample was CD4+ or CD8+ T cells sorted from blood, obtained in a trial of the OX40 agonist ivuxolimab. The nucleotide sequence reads TGTGCCAGCAGTGAGGAGACAGGGGGTTCACCCCTCCACTTT. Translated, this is CASSEETGGSPLHF.